The source of this T cell receptor (beta chain) is a study of lymphopenia after photon versus proton radiotherapy. Per germline, CDR1 MNHEY and CDR2 SVGAGI. The V end was cut by 6 bases, the J end by 1 base, with 13 bases between. This CDR3 has 15 amino acids. Worth noting for this clone: No antigen is known for it.

Overall study findings and caveats: Oligoclonal CD8+ Temra expansion after nadir drove photon patients' diversity drop.

Assay: immunoSEQ multiplex PCR; the TCRdb copy retains only in-frame clones and omits some. This table holds 150,000 to 200,000 clones, about nine tenths found once. The chain is built from TRBV6-5 and TRBJ2-1; the D gene is possibly TRBD1 (6 bases). This clonotype originated in a man between 45 and 60 years old with gastric cancer. This specimen consisted of peripheral blood, obtained from a patient treated with photon-based radiotherapy. The CDR3 spells CASSANRVSYNEQFF. The CDR3 DNA sequence: TGTGCCAGCAGCGCCAACAGGGTATCCTACAATGAGCAGTTCTTC.